One and the same sample provided the 5 T cell receptor beta chains below, sequenced in a study of cytomegalovirus exposure and HLA in healthy donors. The primer mix had 60 Vbeta and 13 Jbeta primers. Repertoires were generated with immunoSEQ multiplex PCR, while TCRdb's copy carries only in-frame clones and drops some. The table includes some 170,000 clones, around three quarters detected once. Input material: PBMCs. The receptors were gathered from a woman aged 40 to 49 in good health and CMV-seronegative.

In this sample, this clone turned up once. The CDR3 bases are TGTGCCAGCAGCGTAGGGACAGGAGCCATGAACACTGAAGCTTTCTTT. The encoded protein is CASSVGTGAMNTEAFF. The J gene is TRBJ1-1, the V gene TRBV9, with 7 bases that match TRBD1. V lost 0 bases, J lost 0 bases, and 5 bases stayed unmatched. Germline V gene lookup returns CDR1 SGDLS and CDR2 YYNGEE. CDR3 length: 16 amino acids.

As for this clone: Other nucleotide sequences from this sample produce the same CDR3. The chain is built from TRBV5-1 and TRBJ1-3; D is unresolved. The CDR3 length is 14 residues. Trimming pared 0 bases from V and 0 bases from J, leaving 4 bases between. Germline-derived CDR1 and CDR2 are SGHRS and YFSETQ. The DNA of the CDR3 is TGCGCCAGCAGCTTGGATAGCTCTGGAAACACCATATATTTT. This translates into CASSLDSSGNTIYF.

This clone was detected a few times. A read error may produce the germline difference seen at one junction end. The chain uses TRBV2 and TRBJ2-1; 11 bases agree with TRBD2. The CDR3 totals 17 residues. The germline V gene encodes CDR1 SNHLY and CDR2 FYNNEI. The DNA of the CDR3 is TGTGCCAGCAGAGAAGACAAAGGGACTAGCGGCTACAATGAGCAGTTCTTC. Residues: CASREDKGTSGYNEQFF.

The chain is built from TRBV9 and TRBJ2-1, with 11 positions matching TRBD2. CDR1 SGDLS and CDR2 YYNGEE come from the germline V gene. CDR3 length: 14 amino acids. V dropped 5 bases and J dropped 10; count of bases not matched to a gene: 8. CDR3 amino acids: CASSRLAGGGEQFF. The CDR3 DNA reads TGTGCCAGCAGTCGCCTAGCGGGAGGTGGGGAGCAGTTCTTC.

This clone appeared once. V and J are TRBV5-6 and TRBJ2-7; 7 bases are a match to TRBD1. CDR1 and CDR2 (germline): SGHDT, YYEEEE. Losses at the gene ends were 1 base for V and 6 bases for J; bases not matched to a gene: 7. This CDR3 is built from 14 residues. The CDR3, as DNA: TGTGCCAGCAGCTTGTACCGACAGGGAACCGAGCAGTACTTC. It specifies CASSLYRQGTEQYF.